This T cell receptor beta chain was obtained from a study of T-cell memory formation after mild COVID-19. This clonotype was picked up a small number of times. Its cognate antigen is unknown. V dropped 5 bases and J dropped 7 bases, with 11 bases sitting between them. Germline V CDR1 and CDR2: SGHTA, FQGNSA. The CDR3 extends over 12 amino acids. Whole-study findings and limits: The main location of contracting CD4+ clones was CM and EM, and that of contracting CD8+ clones was EMRA.

Constant-segment primers served in 5'RACE that generated TCR alpha and TCR beta cDNA libraries bearing sample barcodes and UMIs. TCRdb independently ran MiXCR on the 5' RACE reads; one entry per CDR3 protein. This sample has 260,000 or so distinct CDR3 sequences, with approximately 15% found just once. What was sequenced was PBMCs or a T cell subset sorted from them (not recorded which). The chain uses TRBV7-2 and TRBJ1-2; the D is unclear. The TCR was taken from a man aged 18 to 30 who had mild COVID-19 (a few samples of this study predate the infection). Cell type and time point are not known. The CDR3 DNA reads as TGTGCCAGCAGCCCCTATGGGCTTGGCTACACCTTC. This translates into CASSPYGLGYTF. Filled out from reference TRBV7-2 and TRBJ1-2, the complete variable domain reads GAGVSQSPSNKVTEKGKDVELRCDPISGHTALYWYRQSLGQGLEFLIYFQGNSAPDKSGLPSDRFSAERTGGSVSTLTIQRTQQEDSAVYLCASSPYGLGYTFGSGTRLTVV.